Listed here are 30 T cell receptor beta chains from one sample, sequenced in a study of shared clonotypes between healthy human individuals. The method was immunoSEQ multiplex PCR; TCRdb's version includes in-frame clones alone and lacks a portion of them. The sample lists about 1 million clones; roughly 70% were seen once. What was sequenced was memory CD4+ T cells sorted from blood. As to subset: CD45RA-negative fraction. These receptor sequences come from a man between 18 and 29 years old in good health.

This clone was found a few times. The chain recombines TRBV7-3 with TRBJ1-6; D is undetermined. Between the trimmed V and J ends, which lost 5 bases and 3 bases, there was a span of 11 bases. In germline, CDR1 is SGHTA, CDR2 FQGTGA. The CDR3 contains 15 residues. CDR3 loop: CASSPQRDYNSPLHF. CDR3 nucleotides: TGTGCCAGCAGCCCCCAGAGAGACTATAATTCACCCCTCCACTTT.

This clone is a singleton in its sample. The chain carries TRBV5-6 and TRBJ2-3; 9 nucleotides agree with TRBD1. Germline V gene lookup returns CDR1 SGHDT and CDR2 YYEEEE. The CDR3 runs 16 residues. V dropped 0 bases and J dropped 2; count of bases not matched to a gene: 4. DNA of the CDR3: TGTGCCAGCAGCTTGGACAGGGGGCCACTCACAGATACGCAGTATTTT. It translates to CASSLDRGPLTDTQYF.

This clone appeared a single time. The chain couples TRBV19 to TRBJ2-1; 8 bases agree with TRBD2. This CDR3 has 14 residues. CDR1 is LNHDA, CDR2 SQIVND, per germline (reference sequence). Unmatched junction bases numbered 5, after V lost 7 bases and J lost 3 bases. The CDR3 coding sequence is TGTGCCAGTACCACCGGGACTAGCTACAATGAGCAGTTCTTC. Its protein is CASTTGTSYNEQFF.

The CDR3 DNA follows: TGTGCCAGCAGTTCGGGACTGTCGGATACGCAGTATTTT. Translation: CASSSGLSDTQYF. The chain joins TRBV6-6 to TRBJ2-3, with D possibly TRBD2 on 6 matching bases. Trimming cost V 4 bases and J 6 bases, with 11 bases left between them. CDR1 and CDR2 from the germline V gene are MNHNY and SVGAGI (reference sequence). There are 13 residues in the CDR3.

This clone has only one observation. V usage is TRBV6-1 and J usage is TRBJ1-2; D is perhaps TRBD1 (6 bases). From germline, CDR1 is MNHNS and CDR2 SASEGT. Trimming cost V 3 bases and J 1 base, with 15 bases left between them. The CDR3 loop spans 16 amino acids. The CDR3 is CASSEGGDRFNYGYTF. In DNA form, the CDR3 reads TGTGCCAGCAGTGAGGGGGGAGACAGGTTTAACTATGGCTACACCTTC.

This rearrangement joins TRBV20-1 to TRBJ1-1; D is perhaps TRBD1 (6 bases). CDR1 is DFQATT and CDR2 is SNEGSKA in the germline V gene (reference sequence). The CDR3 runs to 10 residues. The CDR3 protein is CTGGGAEAFF. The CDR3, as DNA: TGCACGGGTGGGGGCGCTGAAGCTTTCTTT.

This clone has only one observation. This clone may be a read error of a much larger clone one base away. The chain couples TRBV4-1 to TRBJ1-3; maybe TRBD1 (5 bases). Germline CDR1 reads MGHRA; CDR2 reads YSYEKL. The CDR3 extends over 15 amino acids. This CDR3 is CASSQPGYSGSTIYF. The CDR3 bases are TGCGCCAGCAGCCAGCCAGGGTACTCTGGAAGCACCATATATTTT.

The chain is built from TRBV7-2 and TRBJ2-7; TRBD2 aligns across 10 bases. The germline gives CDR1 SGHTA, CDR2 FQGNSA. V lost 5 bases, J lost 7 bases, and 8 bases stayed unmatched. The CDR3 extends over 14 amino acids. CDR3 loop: CASSATSGVGEQYF. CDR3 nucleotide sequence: TGTGCCAGCAGCGCTACTAGCGGGGTAGGAGAGCAGTACTTC.

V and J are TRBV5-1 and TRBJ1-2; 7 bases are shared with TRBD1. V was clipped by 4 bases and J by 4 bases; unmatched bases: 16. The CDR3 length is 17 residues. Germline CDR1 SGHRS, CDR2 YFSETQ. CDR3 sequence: CASSETGSLSRSYGYTF. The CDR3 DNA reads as TGCGCCAGCAGCGAGACAGGGAGTTTATCTCGTTCCTATGGCTACACCTTC.

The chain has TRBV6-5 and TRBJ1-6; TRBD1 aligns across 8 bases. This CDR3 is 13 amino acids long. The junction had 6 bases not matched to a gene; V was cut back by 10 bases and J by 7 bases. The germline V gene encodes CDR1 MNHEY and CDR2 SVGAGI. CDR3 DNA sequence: TGTGCCACCATGAGACAGGGGAATTCACCCCTCCACTTT. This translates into CATMRQGNSPLHF.

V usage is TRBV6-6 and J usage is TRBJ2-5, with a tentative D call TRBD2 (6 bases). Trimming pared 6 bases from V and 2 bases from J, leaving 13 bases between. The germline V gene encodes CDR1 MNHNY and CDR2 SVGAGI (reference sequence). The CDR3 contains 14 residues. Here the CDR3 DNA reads TGTGCCAGCAGCCCGGCCGGGGGACAAGAGACCCAGTACTTC. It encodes CASSPAGGQETQYF.

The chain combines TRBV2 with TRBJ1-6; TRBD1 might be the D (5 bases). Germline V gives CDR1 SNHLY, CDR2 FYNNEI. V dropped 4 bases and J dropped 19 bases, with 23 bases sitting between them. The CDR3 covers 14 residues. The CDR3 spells CASSARVTPDGGHF. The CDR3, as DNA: TGTGCCAGCAGTGCCCGGGTGACTCCGGACGGGGGTCACTTT.

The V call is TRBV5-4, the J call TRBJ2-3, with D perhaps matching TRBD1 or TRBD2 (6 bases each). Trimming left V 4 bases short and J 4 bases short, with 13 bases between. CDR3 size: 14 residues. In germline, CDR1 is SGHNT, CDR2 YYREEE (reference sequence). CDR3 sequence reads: CASSLLGGPDTQYF. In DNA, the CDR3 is TGTGCCAGCAGCCTTCTGGGGGGCCCAGATACGCAGTATTTT.

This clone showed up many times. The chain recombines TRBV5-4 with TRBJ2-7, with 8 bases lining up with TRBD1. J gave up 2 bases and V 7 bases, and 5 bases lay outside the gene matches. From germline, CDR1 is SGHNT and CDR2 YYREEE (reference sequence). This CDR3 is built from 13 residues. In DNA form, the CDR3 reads TGTGCCAGCGGAAGGGGACAGGCCTACGAGCAGTACTTC. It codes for CASGRGQAYEQYF. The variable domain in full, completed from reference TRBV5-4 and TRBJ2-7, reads ETGVTQSPTHLIKTRGQQVTLRCSSQSGHNTVSWYQQALGQGPQFIFQYYREEENGRGNFPPRFSGLQFPNYSSELNVNALELDDSALYLCASGRGQAYEQYFGPGTRLTVT.

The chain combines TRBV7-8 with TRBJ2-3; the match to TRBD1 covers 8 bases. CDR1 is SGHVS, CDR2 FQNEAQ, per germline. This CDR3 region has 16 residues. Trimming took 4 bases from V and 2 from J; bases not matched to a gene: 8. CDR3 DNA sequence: TGTGCCAGCAGCTCAAAAGAGGACAGGGTCACAGATACGCAGTATTTT. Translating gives CASSSKEDRVTDTQYF.

Here the CDR3 DNA reads TGTGCCAGCTCGCCTGGGATAGGGGGCGACTATGGCTACACCTTC. Encoded protein: CASSPGIGGDYGYTF. The chain is built from TRBV18 and TRBJ1-2; TRBD1 matches 7 bases. J was trimmed by 3 bases and V by 6 bases; bases with no gene match: 10. This CDR3 has 15 residues. Germline assignment: CDR1 KGHSH and CDR2 LQKENI.

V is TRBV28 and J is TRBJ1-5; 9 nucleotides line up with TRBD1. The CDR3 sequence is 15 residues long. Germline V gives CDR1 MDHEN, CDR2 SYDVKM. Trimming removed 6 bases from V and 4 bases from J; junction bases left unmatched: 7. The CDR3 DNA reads TGTGCCAGCAGACCTACAGGGGGCGGAAATCAGCCCCAGCATTTT. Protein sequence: CASRPTGGGNQPQHF.

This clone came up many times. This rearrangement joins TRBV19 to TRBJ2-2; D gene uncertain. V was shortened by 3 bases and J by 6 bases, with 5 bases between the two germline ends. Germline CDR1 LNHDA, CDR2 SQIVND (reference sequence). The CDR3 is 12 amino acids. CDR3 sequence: CASSILSGELFF. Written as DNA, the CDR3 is TGTGCCAGTAGTATCCTATCCGGGGAGCTGTTTTTT.

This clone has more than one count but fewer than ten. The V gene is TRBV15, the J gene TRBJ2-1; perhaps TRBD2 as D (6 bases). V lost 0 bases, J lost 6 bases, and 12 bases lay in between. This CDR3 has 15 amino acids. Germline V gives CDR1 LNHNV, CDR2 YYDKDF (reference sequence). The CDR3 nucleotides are TGTGCCACCAGCAGAGATACGGGAGCTTCCAATGAGCAGTTCTTC. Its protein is CATSRDTGASNEQFF.

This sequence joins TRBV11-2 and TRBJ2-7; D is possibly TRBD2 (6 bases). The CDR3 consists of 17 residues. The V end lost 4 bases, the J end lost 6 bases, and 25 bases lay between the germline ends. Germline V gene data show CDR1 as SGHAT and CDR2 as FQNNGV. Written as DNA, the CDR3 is TGTGCCAGCAGCTCCCCTAGGGACTTTCAGATCCTTGGCGAGCAGTACTTC. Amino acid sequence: CASSSPRDFQILGEQYF. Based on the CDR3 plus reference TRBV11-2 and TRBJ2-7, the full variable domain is EAGVAQSPRYKIIEKRQSVAFWCNPISGHATLYWYQQILGQGPKLLIQFQNNGVVDDSQLPKDRFSAERLKGVDSTLKIQPAKLEDSAVYLCASSSPRDFQILGEQYFGPGTRLTVT.

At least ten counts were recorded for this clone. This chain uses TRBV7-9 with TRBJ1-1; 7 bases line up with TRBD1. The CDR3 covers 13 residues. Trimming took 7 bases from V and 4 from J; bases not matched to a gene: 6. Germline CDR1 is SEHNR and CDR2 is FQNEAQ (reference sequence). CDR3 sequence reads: CASKMAGGTEAFF. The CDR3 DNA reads TGTGCCAGCAAAATGGCAGGGGGCACTGAAGCTTTCTTT.

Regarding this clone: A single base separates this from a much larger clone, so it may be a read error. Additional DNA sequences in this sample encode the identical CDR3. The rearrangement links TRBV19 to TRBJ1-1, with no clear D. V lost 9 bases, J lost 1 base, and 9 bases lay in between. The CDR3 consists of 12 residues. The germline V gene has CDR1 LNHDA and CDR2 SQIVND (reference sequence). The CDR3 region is CASRTGNTEAFF. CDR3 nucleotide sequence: TGTGCCAGCAGGACTGGGAACACTGAAGCTTTCTTT.

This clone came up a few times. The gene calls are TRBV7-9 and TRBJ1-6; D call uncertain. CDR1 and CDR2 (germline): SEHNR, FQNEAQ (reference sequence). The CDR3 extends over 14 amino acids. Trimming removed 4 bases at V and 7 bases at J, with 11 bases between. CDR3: CASSSPLWNSPLHF. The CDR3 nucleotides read TGTGCCAGCAGCTCCCCGCTCTGGAATTCACCCCTCCACTTT.

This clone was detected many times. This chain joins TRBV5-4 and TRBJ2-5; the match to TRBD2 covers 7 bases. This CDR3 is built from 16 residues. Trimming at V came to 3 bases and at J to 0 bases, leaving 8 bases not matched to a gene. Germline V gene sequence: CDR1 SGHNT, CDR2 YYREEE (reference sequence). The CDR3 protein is CASSSGEGRYQETQYF. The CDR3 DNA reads TGTGCCAGCAGCTCGGGGGAGGGGAGGTACCAAGAGACCCAGTACTTC.

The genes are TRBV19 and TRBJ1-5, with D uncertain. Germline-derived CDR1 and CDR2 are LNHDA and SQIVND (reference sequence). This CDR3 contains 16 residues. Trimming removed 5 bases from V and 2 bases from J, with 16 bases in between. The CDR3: CASSRYLIVGNQPQHF. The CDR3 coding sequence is TGTGCCAGTAGTCGGTACCTAATTGTAGGCAATCAGCCCCAGCATTTT.

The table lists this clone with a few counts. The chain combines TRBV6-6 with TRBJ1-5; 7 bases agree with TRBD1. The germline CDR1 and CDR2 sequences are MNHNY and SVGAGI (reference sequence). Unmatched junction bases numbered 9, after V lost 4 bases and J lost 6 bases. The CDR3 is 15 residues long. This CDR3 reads CASSSSGGGSQPQHF. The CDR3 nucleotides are TGTGCCAGCAGTTCCTCCGGAGGGGGCAGTCAGCCCCAGCATTTT.

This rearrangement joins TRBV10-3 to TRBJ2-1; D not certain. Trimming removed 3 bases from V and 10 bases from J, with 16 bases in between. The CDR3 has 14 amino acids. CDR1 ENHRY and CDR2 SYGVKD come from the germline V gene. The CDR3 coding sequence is TGTGCCATCAGTGATGACGAGACACTTATAGAGCAGTTCTTC. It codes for CAISDDETLIEQFF.

CDR3 amino acids: CASSSQTSYEQYF. CDR3 coding DNA: TGCGCCAGCAGCTCCCAAACGTCCTACGAGCAGTACTTC. This chain joins TRBV5-1 and TRBJ2-7, with D unclear. V was pared by 3 bases and J by 1 base, with 8 bases between. Germline V gene data show CDR1 as SGHRS and CDR2 as YFSETQ. This CDR3 is 13 amino acids long.

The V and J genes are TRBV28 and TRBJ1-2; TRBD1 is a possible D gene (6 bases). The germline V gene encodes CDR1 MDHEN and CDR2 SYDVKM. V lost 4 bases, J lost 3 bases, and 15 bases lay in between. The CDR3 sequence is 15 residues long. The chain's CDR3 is CASSSFLGGDYGYTF. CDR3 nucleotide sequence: TGTGCCAGCAGTTCTTTCTTGGGGGGCGACTATGGCTACACCTTC.

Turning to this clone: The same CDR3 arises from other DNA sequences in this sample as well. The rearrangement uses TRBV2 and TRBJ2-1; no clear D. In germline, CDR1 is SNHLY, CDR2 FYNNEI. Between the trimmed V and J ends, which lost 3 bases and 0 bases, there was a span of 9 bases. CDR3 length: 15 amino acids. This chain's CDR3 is CASSEDRSSYNEQFF. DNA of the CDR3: TGTGCCAGCAGTGAGGATCGGAGCTCCTACAATGAGCAGTTCTTC.